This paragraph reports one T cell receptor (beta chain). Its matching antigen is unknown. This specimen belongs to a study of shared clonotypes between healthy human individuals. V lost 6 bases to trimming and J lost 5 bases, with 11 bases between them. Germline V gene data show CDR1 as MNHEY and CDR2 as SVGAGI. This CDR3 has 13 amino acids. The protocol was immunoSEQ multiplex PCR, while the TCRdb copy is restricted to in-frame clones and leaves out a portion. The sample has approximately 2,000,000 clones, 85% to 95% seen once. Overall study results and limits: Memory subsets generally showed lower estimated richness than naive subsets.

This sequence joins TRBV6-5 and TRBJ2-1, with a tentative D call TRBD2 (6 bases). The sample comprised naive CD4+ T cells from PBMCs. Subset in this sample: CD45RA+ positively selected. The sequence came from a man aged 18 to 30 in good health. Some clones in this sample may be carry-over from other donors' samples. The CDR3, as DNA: TGTGCCAGCAGACTATGGGGGGACAATGAGCAGTTCTTC. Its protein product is CASRLWGDNEQFF.